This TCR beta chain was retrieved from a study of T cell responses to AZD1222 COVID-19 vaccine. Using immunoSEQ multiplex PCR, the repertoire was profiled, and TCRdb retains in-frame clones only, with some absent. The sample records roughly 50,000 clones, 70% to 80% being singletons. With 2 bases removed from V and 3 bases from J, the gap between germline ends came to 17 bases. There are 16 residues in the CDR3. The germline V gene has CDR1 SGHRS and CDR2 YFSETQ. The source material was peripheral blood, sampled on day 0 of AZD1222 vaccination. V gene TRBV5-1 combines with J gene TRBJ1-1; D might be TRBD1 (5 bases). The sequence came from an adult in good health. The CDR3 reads CASSFGSGGVDTEAFF. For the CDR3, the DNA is TGCGCCAGCAGCTTTGGCTCTGGGGGAGTCGACACTGAAGCTTTCTTT.